These T cell receptor beta chains were read from a single sample in a study of cytomegalovirus exposure and HLA in healthy donors. Sequencing was performed with immunoSEQ multiplex PCR; in TCRdb, only in-frame clones are kept and a portion is missing. Of 200,000 or so clones in the sample, roughly 80% were seen once. The sample was PBMCs. Every receptor here comes from a woman younger than 45 in good health and CMV-seropositive. Each CDR3 is given with its conserved first and last residue. Where a row states a size, it is once, few, many or the class of an expanded clone; other rows omit it.

abundance,v_gene,CDR3aa
-,TRBV2,CASSGDNFRGGYTF
-,TRBV28,CASSSPGEGGQPQHF
-,TRBV19,CASRLAGGPYEQYF
-,TRBV9,CASSEQVDEKLFF
-,TRBV4-3,CASSQDGAGTGANVLTF
-,TRBV30,CAWRIRGQEGYTF
-,TRBV15,CATSPDRAIYEQYF
-,TRBV11-3,CASSLGGQSYEQYF
few,TRBV7-3,CASSREVRGWTGELFF
-,TRBV11-2,CASSRLAGGIDTQYF
once,TRBV6-1,CASRDRGKETQYF
-,TRBV7-9,CASSPRDNQPQHF
-,TRBV7-3,CASSLRRERDEQFF
few,TRBV11-2,CASTRQPVSYEQYF
-,TRBV5-5,CASSMDRAYGYTF
-,TRBV11-2,CASSPTGFGEKLFF
-,TRBV4-1,CASSQEGEQGAGEQFF
few,TRBV5-6,CASSLVARAETQYF
-,TRBV6-6,CASSYSRGGDNEQFF
-,TRBV29-1,CSLTRGQMNTEAFF
-,TRBV5-1,CASRGLTGIDEKLFF
-,TRBV2,CASSPHPTNTGELFF
-,TRBV30,CAWSGRANEQFF
once,TRBV18,CASSPISLAGQVTDTQYF
-,TRBV6-5,CASSSRGLGADTQYF
-,TRBV29-1,CSVKTGQGTTEAFF
-,TRBV28,CASIMGAAGGPEQFF